The clone carrying this T cell receptor beta chain was seen many times. The target antigen is unknown. This specimen comes from a study of T cells in Graves' hyperthyroidism and ophthalmopathy. General study findings and limits: Most thyroid clonotypes that were expanded above 0.001 also turned up in blood.

The CDR3 is 14 residues long. Germline lookup yields CDR1 LNHDA and CDR2 SQIVND (reference sequence). Trimming took off 8 bases at V and 0 bases at J, with 13 bases between the two ends. Using RNA transcripts as the source, TCR beta CDR3 regions were amplified. First-round RT-PCR with HTBI primers amplified the TCR CDR3 region. Each CDR3 protein gets one entry after TCRdb re-called the multiplex PCR reads with MiXCR. The table has 500,000 to 650,000 distinct CDR3 sequences, 14% seen once; the top ten hold 14%. An absence of ophthalmopathy progression within 18 months meant stable Graves' hyperthyroidism.

This rearrangement joins TRBV19 to TRBJ1-1; D ambiguous. The source of this sequence is a woman aged 35 to 49 with Graves' hyperthyroidism. The sequenced material came from blood. The CDR3 here is CASLDGLMNTEAFF. CDR3 DNA: TGTGCCAGTCTGGACGGACTCATGAACACTGAAGCTTTCTTT.